This entry lists 8 T cell receptor beta chains sequenced from one sample in a study of shared clonotypes between healthy human individuals (dated by TCRdb to the early 2020s). Library preparation employed the immunoSEQ multiplex PCR assay. Entries here come from immuneACCESS through TCRdb and include only in-frame sequences with V and J called. Some clones fail to appear in such tables; in the studies checked, an unresolved V gene covers under half of the shortfall, and the cause of the remainder is unknown. The sample table lists roughly 2 million clones, over 85% of them with a count of one. The ten largest clones represent roughly 1% of the sample. For the CD8 naive samples, CD45RO-negative cells were positively selected for CCR7, yielding a CD45RA+CCR7+ population from which TemRA cells were excluded. Sequencing used naive CD8+ T cells sorted from blood. The intended sense of this specimen's cell subset or site label: CD45RA+CCR7+. The source is a man in his late teens or twenties in good health.

This CDR3 is CASRVTSGGVYEQYF. Here the CDR3 DNA reads TGTGCCAGCAGGGTGACTAGCGGGGGGGTCTACGAGCAGTACTTC. The V and J genes are TRBV27 and TRBJ2-7; 14 nucleotides align to TRBD2. Germline V gene data show CDR1 as MNHEY and CDR2 as SMNVEV (reference sequence). This CDR3 contains 15 residues. The J segment lost 3 bases and the V segment lost 6 bases, leaving 4 bases of the junction unmatched.

This chain links TRBV30 with TRBJ2-3; the match to TRBD2 covers 10 bases. Looked up from germline, CDR1 is GTSNPN and CDR2 is SVGIG (reference sequence). With V trimmed by 4 bases and J by 4 bases, 8 bases remained unmatched. CDR3 length: 15 residues. The CDR3 sequence: CAWIHPAGGPDTQYF. CDR3 DNA: TGTGCCTGGATACACCCAGCGGGGGGGCCAGATACGCAGTATTTT.

V is TRBV10-2 and J is TRBJ2-3; unclear D gene. CDR3 length equals 14 residues. Germline V gene lookup returns CDR1 WSHSY and CDR2 SAAADI. Trimming stripped 10 bases from V and 2 bases from J, with 16 bases between. CDR3 loop: CATRSLLDTDTQYF. The CDR3 region has the DNA TGCGCCACCAGATCATTGCTAGACACAGATACGCAGTATTTT.

Points on this clone: The same CDR3 can be traced to other DNA sequences in this sample. V gene TRBV2 combines with J gene TRBJ2-1; tentative D call: TRBD2 (7 bases). Trimming shortened V by 7 bases and J by 6 bases, and 10 bases separated the two germline ends. CDR1 is SNHLY and CDR2 is FYNNEI in the germline V gene. The CDR3 runs to 12 residues. DNA for the CDR3: TGTGCCAGCACGGGGGGCCCCAATGAGCAGTTCTTC. Translating gives CASTGGPNEQFF.

The chain employs TRBV10-3 and TRBJ1-1; no definite D call. CDR1 is ENHRY, CDR2 SYGVKD, per germline. The CDR3 has 17 residues. V was shortened by 3 bases and J by 10 bases, with 27 bases between the two germline ends. The CDR3 sequence is CAISETTRGPAQPGAFF. Here the CDR3 DNA reads TGTGCCATCAGTGAAACGACCCGGGGTCCAGCCCAACCCGGAGCTTTCTTT.

The chain joins TRBV7-2 to TRBJ1-5, with D perhaps matching TRBD1 (6 bases). The CDR3 length is 16 residues. Germline-derived CDR1 and CDR2 are SGHTA and FQGNSA. V lost 2 bases to trimming and J lost 7 bases, with 18 bases between them. The CDR3 loop reads CASSLISGVRGQPQHF. Here the CDR3 DNA reads TGTGCCAGCAGCTTAATCTCAGGGGTGCGTGGACAGCCCCAGCATTTT.

A remark on this clone: The sample contains more than one DNA sequence encoding this CDR3. This chain connects TRBV27 to TRBJ2-2; 7 bases are shared with TRBD1. From germline, CDR1 is MNHEY and CDR2 SMNVEV (reference sequence). This CDR3 contains 13 residues. The V segment lost 8 bases and the J segment 4 bases; nucleotides outside the gene matches: 4. The CDR3 spells CASSAGGTGELFF. In DNA, the CDR3 is TGTGCCAGCTCGGCAGGGGGCACCGGGGAGCTGTTTTTT.

The chain uses TRBV11-1 and TRBJ2-1; a possible D gene is TRBD2 (7 bases). The CDR3 is made up of 16 amino acids. The germline gives CDR1 SGHAT, CDR2 FQDESV (reference sequence). V was cut by 7 bases and J by 0 bases, with 16 bases left in between. In nucleotides, the CDR3 is TGTGCCAGCACCCCTCCGGGGGGCCTCTCCTACAATGAGCAGTTCTTC. It specifies CASTPPGGLSYNEQFF.